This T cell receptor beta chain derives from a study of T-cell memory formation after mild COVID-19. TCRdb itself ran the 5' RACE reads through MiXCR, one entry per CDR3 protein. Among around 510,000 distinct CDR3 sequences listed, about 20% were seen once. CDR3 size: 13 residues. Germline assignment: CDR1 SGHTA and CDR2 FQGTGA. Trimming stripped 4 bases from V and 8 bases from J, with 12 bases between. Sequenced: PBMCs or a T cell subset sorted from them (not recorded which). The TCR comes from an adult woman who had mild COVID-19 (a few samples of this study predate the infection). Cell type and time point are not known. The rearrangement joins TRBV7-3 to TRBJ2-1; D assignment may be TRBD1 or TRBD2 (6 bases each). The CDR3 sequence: CASSSLGGDEQFF. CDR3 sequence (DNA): TGTGCCAGCAGCTCGCTGGGGGGCGATGAGCAGTTCTTC.